These 17 T cell receptor beta chains were all obtained from the same sample, sequenced in a study of shared clonotypes between healthy human individuals. TCRdb's copy holds only in-frame clones and misses some; the assay was immunoSEQ multiplex PCR. The data hold a few million clones, with approximately 93% observed a single time. The sample taken for sequencing was naive CD4+ T cells from PBMCs. Subset described: CD45RA+ positively selected. The source is a man aged 18 to 30 in good health. Some clones in this sample may be carry-over from other donors' samples.

This chain connects TRBV2 to TRBJ1-2; D is unclear. The CDR3 sequence is 12 residues long. Germline V CDR1 and CDR2: SNHLY, FYNNEI. Trimming cost V 8 bases and J 3 bases, with 10 bases left between them. The CDR3 sequence: CASDLGDYGYTF. Here the CDR3 DNA reads TGTGCCAGCGATCTTGGCGACTATGGCTACACCTTC.

The chain employs TRBV28 and TRBJ1-2; D is ambiguous. The CDR3 is 14 amino acids. Trimming took off 1 base at V and 8 bases at J, with 14 bases between the two ends. From germline, CDR1 is MDHEN and CDR2 SYDVKM. CDR3 protein: CASSLLEQPGGYTF. In nucleotides, the CDR3 is TGTGCCAGCAGTTTATTGGAACAGCCAGGCGGCTACACCTTC.

The V call is TRBV7-3, the J call TRBJ2-1; weak D call: TRBD1 (6 bases). The CDR3 is made up of 13 amino acids. CDR1 and CDR2 from the germline V gene are SGHTA and FQGTGA. V shed 5 bases and J shed 8 bases, with 13 bases lying between them. The CDR3 region is CASSLRGPDEQFF. CDR3 coding DNA: TGTGCCAGCAGCCTCAGGGGACCCGATGAGCAGTTCTTC.

This clone was seen a single time. The chain uses TRBV5-1 and TRBJ2-2; TRBD2 agrees at 8 bases. The CDR3 runs to 16 residues. The V and J ends lost 0 bases and 6 bases, in that order; junction bases with no gene match: 7. The germline V gene encodes CDR1 SGHRS and CDR2 YFSETQ. CDR3: CASSLVRAGESGELFF. For the CDR3, the DNA is TGCGCCAGCAGCTTGGTGCGAGCGGGAGAATCCGGGGAGCTGTTTTTT.

J is TRBJ2-1 and V is TRBV30; D is uncertain. CDR1 and CDR2 from the germline V gene are GTSNPN and SVGIG (reference sequence). The CDR3 runs 12 residues. V lost 2 bases and J 12 bases, leaving 14 bases between the germline ends. The CDR3 DNA reads as TGTGCCTGGAGTAGGGATCTCCCCTTGCAGTTCTTC. Translated, it gives CAWSRDLPLQFF.

This chain links TRBV28 with TRBJ2-7; D remains ambiguous. The CDR3 totals 11 residues. Germline CDR1 reads MDHEN; CDR2 reads SYDVKM. The germline V and J ends were trimmed by 6 bases and 9 bases, with 12 bases remaining between them. Here the CDR3 DNA reads TGTGCCAGCAGGTCTCGTGGCGTGCAGTACTTC. Protein sequence: CASRSRGVQYF.

This clone was seen a single time. The V and J genes are TRBV28 and TRBJ2-3; D is perhaps TRBD2 (5 bases). CDR3 length: 12 amino acids. Germline values: CDR1 MDHEN, CDR2 SYDVKM. V dropped 5 bases and J dropped 8 bases, with 11 bases sitting between them. This CDR3 reads CASSALVGTQYF. The CDR3 nucleotides are TGTGCCAGCAGTGCACTAGTGGGTACGCAGTATTTT.

The chain combines TRBV6-5 with TRBJ2-7, with 8 bases matching TRBD2. Trimming at V came to 6 bases and at J to 3 bases, leaving 7 bases not matched to a gene. CDR3 length equals 14 residues. The germline V gene has CDR1 MNHEY and CDR2 SVGAGI. The CDR3 nucleotides are TGTGCCAGCAGCCACACTAGCGGTCTCTACGAGCAGTACTTC. Amino acid sequence: CASSHTSGLYEQYF.

This chain connects TRBV30 to TRBJ2-2; TRBD1 is a possible D gene (5 bases). Per germline, CDR1 GTSNPN and CDR2 SVGIG (reference sequence). The V and J ends lost 5 bases and 2 bases respectively, with 15 bases between them. The CDR3 consists of 15 residues. CDR3 region: CAWDPWGGNTGELFF. CDR3 nucleotides: TGTGCCTGGGACCCTTGGGGCGGTAACACCGGGGAGCTGTTTTTT.

The chain has TRBV4-3 and TRBJ2-3, with TRBD2 as a possible D gene (5 bases). The germline CDR1 and CDR2 sequences are LGHNA and YSLEER. V was trimmed by 0 bases and J by 10 bases, leaving 14 bases between them. This CDR3 is 14 amino acids long. This CDR3 reads CASSQDFPGISQYF. The CDR3 coding sequence is TGCGCCAGCAGCCAAGATTTCCCGGGAATTTCGCAGTATTTT.

This sequence joins TRBV28 and TRBJ2-5, with D tentatively TRBD1 (5 bases). CDR3 length: 15 amino acids. Germline CDR1 is MDHEN and CDR2 is SYDVKM. The V end lost 2 bases, the J end lost 2 bases, and 12 bases lay between the germline ends. The CDR3 DNA follows: TGTGCCAGCAGTTTACAATGGGGCCAGCAAGAGACCCAGTACTTC. Translated: CASSLQWGQQETQYF.

V gene TRBV4-2 combines with J gene TRBJ1-4; D may be TRBD1 (6 bases). From germline, CDR1 is LGHNA and CDR2 YNFKEQ. With 2 bases removed from V and 8 bases from J, the gap between germline ends came to 15 bases. The CDR3 totals 15 residues. The CDR3 DNA sequence: TGTGCCAGCAGCCAATTGGGGGCGGTTAAGGAAAAACTGTTTTTT. Its translation: CASSQLGAVKEKLFF.

The genes are TRBV2 and TRBJ1-3, with D tentatively TRBD1 (6 bases). There are 15 residues in the CDR3. Between the trimmed V and J ends, which lost 8 bases and 4 bases, there was a span of 18 bases. From germline, CDR1 is SNHLY and CDR2 FYNNEI. The CDR3, as DNA: TGTGCCAGCTCAGGACAGAGGGCGACGGGAAACACCATATATTTT. Its translation: CASSGQRATGNTIYF.

This clone occurred a few times. This chain connects TRBV7-2 to TRBJ1-5, with D unresolved. The CDR3 runs 15 residues. Germline V gene lookup returns CDR1 SGHTA and CDR2 FQGNSA. V lost 7 bases and J 2 bases, leaving 15 bases between the germline ends. As DNA, the CDR3 is TGTGCCAGCACCCGCGAGGGTTTCGGCAATCAGCCCCAGCATTTT. This sequence encodes CASTREGFGNQPQHF. The full variable domain, rest sourced from reference TRBV7-2 and TRBJ1-5, is GAGVSQSPSNKVTEKGKDVELRCDPISGHTALYWYRQSLGQGLEFLIYFQGNSAPDKSGLPSDRFSAERTGGSVSTLTIQRTQQEDSAVYLCASTREGFGNQPQHFGDGTRLSIL.

This CDR3 is CATSSERPNLSGRVHEQFF. The CDR3 nucleotides are TGTGCCACCAGCAGCGAGAGGCCCAACTTGAGCGGGAGGGTACATGAGCAGTTCTTC. V is TRBV15 and J is TRBJ2-1, with 10 bases that match TRBD2. The CDR3 covers 19 residues. CDR1 and CDR2 from the germline V gene are LNHNV and YYDKDF (reference sequence). With V trimmed by 3 bases and J by 8 bases, 19 bases remained unmatched.

This chain links TRBV29-1 with TRBJ2-3; 8 nucleotides line up with TRBD1. Germline CDR1 reads SQVTM; CDR2 reads ANQGSEA. J was trimmed by 0 bases and V by 7 bases; bases with no gene match: 3. This CDR3 is 13 amino acids long. The CDR3 loop reads CSGRQGSTDTQYF. The CDR3 DNA follows: TGCAGCGGAAGACAGGGGAGCACAGATACGCAGTATTTT.

The chain carries TRBV19 and TRBJ2-3; TRBD2 agrees at 10 bases. CDR3 length: 17 residues. V shed 3 bases and J 2 bases; nucleotides not matched to a gene: 8. Germline V gene lookup returns CDR1 LNHDA and CDR2 SQIVND (reference sequence). CDR3 amino acids: CASSIVLLAGNTDTQYF. DNA of the CDR3: TGTGCCAGTAGTATTGTCTTACTAGCGGGGAACACAGATACGCAGTATTTT.